Listed below are T cell receptor beta chains from one sample, sequenced in a study of cytomegalovirus exposure and HLA in healthy donors. TCRdb's copy holds only in-frame clones and misses some; the assay was immunoSEQ multiplex PCR. The data show just over 150,000 clones, and the top ten clones hold 2.1%. The sample taken for sequencing was PBMCs. These receptors all stem from a man aged 25-40 years in good health and CMV-seronegative. Both conserved end residues are part of each CDR3. D genes are given only for firm matches.

V gene,J gene,D gene,CDR3 protein,CDR3 DNA
TRBV5-1,TRBJ2-7,.,CASSLAPVYEQYF,TGCGCCAGCAGCTTGGCACCGGTCTACGAGCAGTACTTC
TRBV10-3,TRBJ2-3,TRBD2,CAISPGRSGTDTQYF,TGTGCCATCAGCCCCGGGAGGAGCGGCACAGATACGCAGTATTTT
TRBV7-2,TRBJ2-1,.,CASTLGGGNEQFF,TGTGCCAGCACGTTGGGGGGTGGAAATGAGCAGTTCTTC
TRBV5-1,TRBJ2-1,TRBD2,CASSLSGLGPYNEQFF,TGCGCCAGCAGCTTGTCGGGACTAGGCCCCTACAATGAGCAGTTCTTC
TRBV7-2,TRBJ1-1,.,CASSLAEEANTEAFF,TGTGCCAGCAGCTTAGCGGAGGAGGCGAACACTGAAGCTTTCTTT
TRBV6-5,TRBJ2-1,.,CASSYRDYYAYNEQFF,TGTGCCAGCAGTTACCGCGACTACTACGCTTACAATGAGCAGTTCTTC
TRBV29-1,TRBJ2-5,TRBD2,CSVAQGGRLETQYF,TGCAGCGTTGCGCAGGGCGGGAGATTAGAGACCCAGTACTTC
TRBV29-1,TRBJ2-5,.,CSVDGQGETQYF,TGCAGCGTTGACGGGCAGGGAGAGACCCAGTACTTC
TRBV2,TRBJ2-3,.,CASSATTTGTDTQYF,TGTGCCAGCAGCGCGACTACGACAGGAACAGATACGCAGTATTTT
TRBV6-5,TRBJ2-7,.,CASSYTYGQRRNEQYF,TGTGCCAGCAGTTACACATATGGACAGAGGAGAAACGAGCAGTACTTC
TRBV18,TRBJ2-7,TRBD1,CASSPTGAYEQYF,TGTGCCAGCTCACCAACAGGGGCCTACGAACAGTACTTC
TRBV11-3,TRBJ1-1,TRBD1,CASSLRTGSTEAFF,TGTGCCAGCAGCTTAAGGACAGGGAGCACTGAAGCTTTCTTT
TRBV2,TRBJ2-5,TRBD2,CASSWTSGQETQYF,TGTGCCAGCAGTTGGACTAGCGGACAAGAGACCCAGTACTTC
TRBV7-9,TRBJ2-1,.,CASRAGRGRAPYNEQFF,TGTGCCAGCAGGGCTGGTCGAGGGCGAGCCCCCTACAATGAGCAGTTCTTC
TRBV6-1,TRBJ2-7,.,CASSLHQGSYEQYF,TGTGCCAGCAGTCTCCATCAGGGGTCCTACGAGCAGTACTTC
TRBV5-6,TRBJ2-7,.,CASSLVERREQYF,TGTGCCAGCAGCTTAGTAGAGCGTCGCGAGCAGTACTTC
TRBV7-2,TRBJ2-7,TRBD1,CASRLDRGGYEQYF,TGTGCCAGCAGACTGGACAGGGGTGGCTACGAGCAGTACTTC
TRBV11-2,TRBJ2-3,.,CASSLFQASITDTQYF,TGTGCCAGCAGCTTATTTCAGGCATCCATCACAGATACGCAGTATTTT